One sample yielded the 16 T cell receptor beta chains listed below, sequenced in a study of blood T cells in healthy people across ages. Primers used in a second PCR of roughly 6 to 11 cycles were a sample-barcoded 5' primer and a J-beta primer mix. TCRdb passed the 5' RACE reads through MiXCR, listing each CDR3 protein once. The sample holds 540,000 or so distinct CDR3 sequences, roughly 48% seen once. Source material: blood. The source of these receptors is a man older than 75 in good health.

This chain joins TRBV7-2 and TRBJ2-3, with TRBD2 matching over 9 bases. CDR1 is SGHTA and CDR2 is FQGNSA in the germline V gene. With 3 bases clipped from V and 2 bases from J, the junction kept 6 bases outside the gene matches. This CDR3 has 16 amino acids. CDR3 nucleotides: TGTGCCAGCAGCTTTCCAGCGGGGGGCATCACAGATACGCAGTATTTT. It is translated as CASSFPAGGITDTQYF.

Only a few counts were recorded for this clonotype. This chain joins TRBV29-1 and TRBJ2-1; tentatively, D is TRBD2 (5 bases). Between the trimmed V and J ends, which lost 2 bases and 10 bases, there was a span of 9 bases. The CDR3 is 11 residues long. Germline CDR1 SQVTM, CDR2 ANQGSEA. CDR3 amino acids: CSVESGGEQFF. In DNA form, the CDR3 reads TGCAGCGTTGAAAGCGGTGGGGAGCAGTTCTTC.

This clonotype appeared a few times. The gene calls are TRBV6-6 and TRBJ2-7, with D maybe TRBD2 (6 bases). The CDR3 runs to 15 residues. Per germline, CDR1 MNHNY and CDR2 SVGAGI (reference sequence). The V and J ends lost 2 bases and 6 bases respectively, with 17 bases between them. CDR3 sequence: CASSYMRGPTGEQYF. DNA for the CDR3: TGTGCCAGCAGTTACATGCGGGGCCCCACCGGCGAGCAGTACTTC.

The chain joins TRBV6-2 or TRBV6-3 to TRBJ1-4; 9 bases match TRBD1. The V and J ends lost 5 bases and 8 bases, in that order; junction bases with no gene match: 6. The CDR3 has 14 residues. Germline V gene data show CDR1 as MNHEY and CDR2 as SVGEGT. The CDR3 here is CASSDGTGIEKLFF. CDR3 sequence (DNA): TGTGCCAGCAGTGACGGGACAGGGATAGAAAAACTGTTTTTT.

V gene TRBV6-5 combines with J gene TRBJ1-2, with D possibly TRBD1 on 5 matching bases. V was trimmed by 5 bases and J by 6 bases, leaving 13 bases between them. The germline CDR1 and CDR2 sequences are MNHEY and SVGAGI. This CDR3 has 13 amino acids. CDR3 protein: CASSRGRDHGYTF. Written as DNA, the CDR3 is TGTGCCAGCAGTCGCGGACGGGACCATGGCTACACCTTC.

Of note for this clonotype: This could be a read error, since a much larger clone is one nucleotide away. J is TRBJ2-3 and V is TRBV7-3; D might be TRBD2 (6 bases). This CDR3 is 14 amino acids long. Germline lookup yields CDR1 SGHTA and CDR2 FQGTGA. V lost 5 bases, J lost 5 bases, and 14 bases lay in between. CDR3 protein: CASSVGRTGDTQYF. In DNA, the CDR3 is TGTGCCAGCAGCGTAGGGAGGACGGGAGATACGCAGTATTTT.

V usage is TRBV7-2 and J usage is TRBJ1-2; D is uncertain. V was trimmed by 5 bases and J by 4 bases, leaving 14 bases between them. Germline CDR1 is SGHTA and CDR2 is FQGNSA. The CDR3 covers 14 residues. The CDR3 sequence is CASSPRRDSYGYTF. CDR3 DNA: TGTGCCAGCAGCCCCCGACGGGATTCCTATGGCTACACCTTC.

This rearrangement joins TRBV7-2 to TRBJ2-3; D perhaps matches TRBD2 (5 bases). The V end was cut by 0 bases, the J end by 3 bases, with 7 bases between. Germline V lookup: CDR1 SGHTA, CDR2 FQGNSA. The length of the CDR3 is 14 residues. The CDR3 DNA reads TGTGCCAGCAGCTTAGCCCGGGAAACAGATACGCAGTATTTT. Its translation: CASSLARETDTQYF.

This clonotype was counted only a few times. The chain has TRBV11-2 and TRBJ2-7; possibly TRBD2 for D (10 bases). Germline V lookup: CDR1 SGHAT, CDR2 FQNNGV. The CDR3 covers 21 residues. Trimming stripped 4 bases from V and 4 bases from J, with 35 bases between. CDR3 sequence: CASSSRVGQGWRSSGRYEQYF. In DNA form, the CDR3 reads TGTGCCAGCAGCTCGCGGGTCGGACAGGGGTGGAGATCTAGCGGGAGATACGAGCAGTACTTC.

This clonotype was seen only a few times. The gene calls are TRBV6-6 and TRBJ1-5; no definite D call. There are 15 residues in the CDR3. V dropped 2 bases and J dropped 0 bases, with 8 bases sitting between them. Germline V lookup: CDR1 MNHNY, CDR2 SVGAGI (reference sequence). CDR3 sequence (DNA): TGTGCCAGCAGTTACAGTAGGGTTAGCAATCAGCCCCAGCATTTT. Its protein is CASSYSRVSNQPQHF.

This clonotype is a singleton in its sample. CDR3 sequence: CASSPLFEGGPLPDTQYF. In nucleotides, the CDR3 is TGCGCCAGCAGCCCCCTCTTTGAGGGTGGCCCTCTCCCGGATACGCAGTATTTT. The chain has TRBV5-1 and TRBJ2-3, with a weak D call TRBD2 (5 bases). Trimming removed 4 bases from V and 6 bases from J, with 27 bases in between. In germline, CDR1 is SGHRS, CDR2 YFSETQ. This CDR3 has 18 residues.

This clonotype has only one observation. The chain combines TRBV11-1 with TRBJ2-5; possible D gene TRBD2, 5 bases. The CDR3 is 16 residues long. With 5 bases removed from V and 1 base from J, the gap between germline ends came to 17 bases. The germline gives CDR1 SGHAT, CDR2 FQDESV (reference sequence). The CDR3 here is CASSPRERGLQETQYF. DNA of the CDR3: TGTGCCAGCAGCCCGAGGGAACGCGGCCTCCAAGAGACCCAGTACTTC. The full variable domain, with the rest looked up from reference TRBV11-1 and TRBJ2-5, is EAEVAQSPRYKITEKSQAVAFWCDPISGHATLYWYRQILGQGPELLVQFQDESVVDDSQLPKDRFSAERLKGVDSTLKIQPAELGDSAMYLCASSPRERGLQETQYFGPGTRLLVL.

This clonotype was seen repeatedly, ten times or more. The chain is built from TRBV6-6 and TRBJ1-6; D unclear. In germline, CDR1 is MNHNY, CDR2 SVGAGI (reference sequence). This CDR3 has 13 residues. V lost 7 bases and J 7 bases, leaving 11 bases between the germline ends. CDR3 loop: CASTGVVNSPLHF. CDR3 DNA sequence: TGTGCCAGCACCGGCGTGGTGAATTCACCCCTCCACTTT.

The chain is built from TRBV20-1 and TRBJ2-7, with TRBD1 matching 9 bases. The germline V gene has CDR1 DFQATT and CDR2 SNEGSKA (reference sequence). The CDR3 covers 15 residues. V shed 5 bases, J shed 0 bases, and the junction held 8 bases outside the gene matches. CDR3 coding DNA: TGCAGTGCTGAGGACAGGGGATCGGGCTCCTACGAGCAGTACTTC. It is translated as CSAEDRGSGSYEQYF.

V and J are TRBV3-1 and TRBJ1-2, with D tentatively TRBD1 (5 bases). The ends were cut back, 3 bases at V and 3 bases at J, with 11 bases in the middle. This CDR3 spans 14 amino acids. CDR1 is LGHDT and CDR2 is YNNKEL in the germline V gene (reference sequence). Written as DNA, the CDR3 is TGTGCCAGCAGCCAGGATTGGGGGGACTATGGCTACACCTTC. It specifies CASSQDWGDYGYTF.

This clonotype was seen more than once but under ten times. The chain has TRBV4-3 and TRBJ1-6; 10 bases fit TRBD1. CDR3 size: 17 residues. Trimming took 1 base from V and 1 from J; bases not matched to a gene: 1. CDR1 is LGHNA and CDR2 is YSLEER in the germline V gene. CDR3 nucleotides: TGCGCCAGCAGCCAAGGGACAGGGGGTTCCTATAATTCACCCCTCCACTTT. This translates into CASSQGTGGSYNSPLHF.